This T cell receptor beta chain was retrieved from a study of cytotoxic CD8 clonotypes in ibrutinib-treated CLL (TCRdb year 2021). With respect to the entire study: In this cohort, 15 patients were treatment-naive and more than 9 were relapsed/refractory, while around 17 had unmutated IGHV. Longitudinal samples were available for 26 of the 86 trial participants. Partial responses were observed in some 24 patients and complete responses in 2; after a median follow-up of roughly 72 months, remission was maintained in 14 patients and progression was observed in approximately 12. On average, each sample had approximately 260,000 productive templates and more than 75,000 productive rearrangements. Every sample from remission and from progressive disease was obtained while the patients were still on ibrutinib. Cryopreserved peripheral blood mononuclear cells were collected before treatment, at response, and at either disease progression or sustained remission. The response samples were drawn at a median of approximately 12 months into treatment, with a range of roughly 6 to 36 months. Here is what the overall study found, with its caveats: At baseline, clonality was higher than in age-matched healthy donors and showed a strong correlation with circulating CD8+ T-cell counts. Lymph node repertoires were not examined, and the timing of sampling was not matched between patients in sustained remission and those whose disease progressed. Public clonotypes were rare and either shrank or stayed stable during treatment, and the rise in clonality at ibrutinib response reflected expansion of private clonotypes. Clonality increased at ibrutinib response, stayed stable in sustained remission, and fell back toward baseline at progression.

The goal of deep resolution MiSeq sequencing was a depth between 1 in 1 million and 1 in 200,000 T cells, and coverage averaged 10x per clonotype. The immunoSEQ hsTCRB Kit was used to generate the TCR beta libraries. The original methods were these. Data were analyzed with ImmunoSEQ Data Assistant and ImmunoSEQ Analyzer, with V, D and J genes assigned per IMGT definitions. Clonality, with values ranging from 0 to 1, was calculated as one minus the normalized Shannon entropy of productive rearrangement frequencies. Only overrepresented clonotypes making up at least 0.05% of each patient's repertoire were included in the public clonotype analysis. Thirteen age-matched healthy donor repertoires from immuneACCESS were used as controls for clonality. The immuneACCESS repertoire file appears here via TCRdb, limited to in-frame rearrangements. These files lack a portion of the clones; in checked studies, under half of the deficit traces to unresolved V genes, and the cause of the others is not known. V and J calls and clone size come straight from that table; D and trimming were deduced from the DNA. This sample comprises 140,000 to 150,000 clones, more than 75% of them detected only once. 4.5% to 6.5% of the sample is taken by the ten largest.

This specimen's time point label, per the study, means: approximately 2 years on ibrutinib. For TCR beta library preparation, 1.5 to 2 micrograms of genomic DNA was extracted from cryopreserved PBMCs. Longitudinal blood samples from CLL patients on ibrutinib monotherapy underwent high-throughput TCR beta sequencing. The patients took part in an open-label, single-center phase 2 trial of ibrutinib monotherapy. The germline V end is reduced by 7 bases and the J end by 4 bases; junction bases left unmatched: 13. The germline V gene (reference sequence) specifies SEHNR as CDR1 and FQNEAQ as CDR2. Including the terminal cysteine and phenylalanine, the CDR3 comprises 17 residues. Only the CDR3 part of the read is kept: 51 bases, read in frame from the first base. A note on this clone: Its binding antigen is unknown. No qualities accompany the bases; no much larger clone lies one base away.

Sequences were derived from PBMCs, sampled after 24 months of ibrutinib treatment. This TCR was sampled from a human donor with chronic lymphocytic leukemia. The rearrangement combines TRBV7-9 with TRBJ2-2, with 9 central nucleotides matching TRBD1. The CDR3 loop reads CASTPRGQGSGTGELFF. The bases read TGTGCCAGCACCCCCCGTGGACAGGGGTCCGGCACCGGGGAGCTGTTTTTT.